This T cell receptor beta chain was retrieved from a study of Graves' ophthalmopathy and Graves' hyperthyroidism. The study, taken as a whole, reports: With a specificity of roughly 72% and a sensitivity of around 70%, the model predicted ophthalmopathy progression.

Hyperthyroidism patients, aged 18 to 65, were newly diagnosed, under 2 months' duration. Excluded: other autoimmune disease, uncontrolled infection, pregnancy or lactation. Reliance was placed on clinical symptoms, serum thyroxine, TRAb, thyroid ultrasound and orbital computed tomography for diagnosis. Concerning this clonotype: Antigen specificity is unknown.

Amplified TCR beta CDR3 regions were obtained using RNA transcripts as template. The first round was an RT-PCR with HTBI primers, and the second round was a multiplex PCR. TCRdb processed the multiplex PCR reads anew with MiXCR; each CDR3 protein has one entry. The table includes 500,000 to 700,000 distinct CDR3 sequences, about 35% detected once. This CDR3 comprises 15 residues. V lost 6 bases to trimming and J lost 4 bases; unmatched junction nucleotides: 10. CDR1 SEHNR and CDR2 FQNEAQ come from the germline V gene (reference sequence). The receptor's source is an adult man with Graves' hyperthyroidism. The chain recombines TRBV7-9 with TRBJ2-7; 9 nucleotides align to TRBD1. The material sequenced was peripheral blood or thyroid tissue (not recorded which). The CDR3 DNA is TGTGCCAGCAGTGAAGTCCCGGGACAGGGTTACGAGCAGTACTTC. This codes for CASSEVPGQGYEQYF. The whole variable domain, remainder taken from reference TRBV7-9 and TRBJ2-7, is DTGVSQNPRHKITKRGQNVTFRCDPISEHNRLYWYRQTLGQGPEFLTYFQNEAQLEKSRLLSDRFSAERPKGSFSTLEIQRTEQGDSAMYLCASSEVPGQGYEQYFGPGTRLTVT.